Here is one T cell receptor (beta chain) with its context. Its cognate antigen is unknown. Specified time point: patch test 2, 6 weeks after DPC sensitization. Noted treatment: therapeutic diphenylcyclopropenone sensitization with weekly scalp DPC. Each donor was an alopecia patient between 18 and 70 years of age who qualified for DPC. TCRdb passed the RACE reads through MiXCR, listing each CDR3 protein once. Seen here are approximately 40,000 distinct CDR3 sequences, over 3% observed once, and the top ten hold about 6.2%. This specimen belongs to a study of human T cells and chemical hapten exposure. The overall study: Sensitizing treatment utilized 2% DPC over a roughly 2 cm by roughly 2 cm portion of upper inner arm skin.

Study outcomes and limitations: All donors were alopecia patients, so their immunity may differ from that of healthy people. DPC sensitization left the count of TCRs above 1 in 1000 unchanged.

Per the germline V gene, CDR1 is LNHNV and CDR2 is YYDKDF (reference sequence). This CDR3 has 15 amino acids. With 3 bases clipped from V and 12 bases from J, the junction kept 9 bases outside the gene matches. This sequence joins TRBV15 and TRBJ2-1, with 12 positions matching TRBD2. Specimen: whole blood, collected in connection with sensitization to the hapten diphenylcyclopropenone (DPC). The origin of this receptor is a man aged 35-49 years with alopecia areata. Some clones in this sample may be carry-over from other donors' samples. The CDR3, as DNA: TGTGCCACCAGCAGTGGGACTAGCGGGCCGGGAAGGCAGTTCTTC. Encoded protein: CATSSGTSGPGRQFF.